Listed below are T cell receptor beta chains from one sample, sequenced in a study of cytomegalovirus exposure and HLA in healthy donors. TCRdb's table, derived via immunoSEQ multiplex PCR, lists solely in-frame clones and lacks some. The table shows about 63,000 clones, with around 90% occurring only once. The sequencing input was PBMCs. The receptors here all came from a woman aged 18 to 35 in good health and CMV-seronegative. The CDR3 runs from the conserved cysteine through the conserved F or W. The D gene is left open where the match is weak. Size values are once, few and many counts, or a class for expanded clones, and some rows have none.

18	TRBV5-5	-	-	TRBJ1-3	CASSLFLIMQRGPNTIYF	TGTGCCAGCAGCTTGTTCCTAATTATGCAGCGGGGACCAAACACCATATATTTT
15	TRBV10-3	-	-	TRBJ1-2	CANSRERGTNYGYTF	TGTGCCAACTCTCGGGAGAGAGGAACTAACTATGGCTACACCTTC
14	TRBV14	-	TRBD1	TRBJ1-1	CASSLYGQGTEAFF	TGTGCCAGCAGCCTATACGGACAGGGGACTGAAGCTTTCTTT
14	TRBV5-1	-	-	TRBJ1-4	CASSLEGRYEKLFF	TGCGCCAGCAGCTTGGAAGGGAGGTATGAAAAACTGTTTTTT
14	TRBV29-1	medium-sized	TRBD1	TRBJ1-2	CSVVRGTGNYGYTF	TGCAGCGTTGTACGGGGGACAGGCAACTATGGCTACACCTTC
15	TRBV5-8	once	-	TRBJ2-6	CASSSPPAGANVLTF	TGTGCCAGCAGCTCCCCCCCGGCTGGGGCCAACGTCCTGACTTTC
13	TRBV7-2	few	TRBD2	TRBJ2-7	CASSLDQRAGAYF	TGTGCCAGCAGCTTAGATCAGAGAGCGGGAGCGTACTTC
16	TRBV6-5	-	-	TRBJ1-6	CASSYSTGEGGSPLHF	TGTGCCAGCAGTTACTCGACCGGGGAAGGTGGATCACCCCTCCACTTT
14	TRBV7-6	once	TRBD1	TRBJ2-1	CASSRGQSYNEQFF	TGTGCCAGCAGCCGGGGACAGTCCTACAATGAGCAGTTCTTC
13	TRBV29-1	-	-	TRBJ2-7	CSVVGQSSYEQYF	TGCAGCGTTGTGGGACAAAGCTCCTACGAGCAGTACTTC
15	TRBV19	-	TRBD1	TRBJ1-2	CASSIESTGGHGYTF	TGTGCCAGTAGTATCGAATCTACAGGGGGCCATGGCTACACCTTC
12	TRBV30	-	-	TRBJ2-7	CAWRGATGSEYF	TGTGCCTGGAGGGGGGCGACGGGGTCCGAGTACTTC
16	TRBV13	-	-	TRBJ2-1	CASSSRLVSSYNEQFF	TGTGCCAGCAGCTCGAGACTGGTTAGCTCCTACAATGAGCAGTTCTTC
14	TRBV6-1	-	TRBD1	TRBJ1-6	CASSEARQGLALHF	TGTGCCAGCAGTGAAGCTAGACAGGGTCTCGCCCTCCACTTT
14	TRBV25-1	-	-	TRBJ2-7	CASSSSARGYEQYF	TGTGCCAGCAGTTCTAGTGCCAGGGGCTACGAGCAGTACTTC
14	TRBV5-1	-	TRBD1	TRBJ1-1	CASSPDRANTEAFF	TGCGCCAGCAGCCCTGACAGGGCGAACACTGAAGCTTTCTTT
16	TRBV7-2	-	TRBD1	TRBJ2-1	CASSLAVGTGYNEQFF	TGTGCCAGCAGCTTAGCGGTTGGGACAGGGTACAATGAGCAGTTCTTC
14	TRBV6-5	-	TRBD2	TRBJ2-3	CASSLAGGTDTQYF	TGTGCCAGCAGTCTAGCGGGGGGAACAGATACGCAGTATTTT
13	TRBV5-4	-	-	TRBJ2-3	CASSLVSPDTQYF	TGTGCCAGCAGCTTGGTGTCTCCCGATACGCAGTATTTT
15	TRBV19	once	TRBD1	TRBJ2-2	CASSPGQANTGELFF	TGTGCCAGTAGTCCAGGACAGGCGAACACCGGGGAGCTGTTTTTT
17	TRBV15	-	TRBD1	TRBJ1-2	CATSRAQRQGARVGYTF	TGTGCCACCAGCAGAGCCCAAAGACAGGGGGCTCGAGTTGGCTACACCTTC
14	TRBV7-8	-	TRBD2	TRBJ2-1	CASSLWTSNNEQFF	TGTGCCAGCAGCCTTTGGACTAGCAATAATGAGCAGTTCTTC
15	TRBV6-1	-	TRBD1	TRBJ1-5	CASSQQGAGNQPQHF	TGTGCCAGCAGTCAACAGGGGGCTGGCAATCAGCCCCAGCATTTT
15	TRBV5-6	-	TRBD1	TRBJ2-5	CASSTPRGRRETQYF	TGTGCCAGCAGTACTCCCAGGGGGCGCAGGGAGACCCAGTACTTC
15	TRBV28	once	-	TRBJ2-3	CASSSRAGVGDTQYF	TGTGCCAGCAGTTCCCGGGCAGGGGTCGGGGATACGCAGTATTTT
14	TRBV30	-	-	TRBJ1-6	CAWAQSSYNSPLHF	TGTGCCTGGGCACAGAGCTCCTATAATTCACCCCTCCACTTT
15	TRBV4-2	-	-	TRBJ2-7	CASSRQTEASYEQYF	TGTGCCAGCAGCCGACAGACTGAGGCCTCCTACGAGCAGTACTTC
11	TRBV20-1	-	-	TRBJ2-7	CSASGSYEQYF	TGCAGTGCTAGCGGGAGCTACGAGCAGTACTTC
15	TRBV2	once	-	TRBJ2-1	CASSVVAPGGNEQFF	TGTGCCAGCAGTGTAGTTGCCCCAGGTGGCAATGAGCAGTTCTTC
15	TRBV9	-	TRBD2	TRBJ2-5	CASSRKAGGQETQYF	TGTGCCAGCAGCCGAAAAGCGGGGGGGCAGGAGACCCAGTACTTC
11	TRBV20-1	-	-	TRBJ2-1	CSARLRNEQFF	TGCAGTGCTAGACTCCGCAATGAGCAGTTCTTC
18	TRBV4-1	-	TRBD2	TRBJ2-1	CASSQHGLAGGRGNEQFF	TGCGCCAGCAGCCAACACGGACTAGCGGGAGGGCGGGGGAATGAGCAGTTCTTC
17	TRBV5-1	-	TRBD2	TRBJ2-7	CASSLQWGASGMSEQYF	TGCGCCAGCAGCTTGCAGTGGGGGGCTAGCGGGATGAGCGAGCAGTACTTC